This TCR beta chain derives from a study of blood T cell repertoires in COVID-19. This clone was detected a few times. Generated by immunoSEQ multiplex PCR, the TCRdb table keeps only in-frame clones and is missing some. This table holds 250,000 to 350,000 clones, roughly 87% found once. The origin of this receptor is a woman aged 50 to 60 who had recovered from COVID-19. The sample taken for sequencing was peripheral blood.

CDR3 residues: CASSLLNRRNSPLHF. The CDR3, as DNA: TGTGCCAGCAGTCTACTCAACAGGAGAAACTCACCCCTCCACTTT. The rearrangement uses TRBV27 and TRBJ1-6; the D gene is possibly TRBD1 (5 bases). This CDR3 has 15 residues. Trimming cost V 5 bases and J 10 bases, with 18 bases left between them. Germline V gene data show CDR1 as MNHEY and CDR2 as SMNVEV (reference sequence).